The TCR beta chain under discussion was sequenced for a study of blood T cell repertoires in COVID-19. Study-wide background: Sites in the United States, Italy and Spain provided acute and convalescent COVID-19 samples. Nucleic acid was either cDNA or gDNA, and it came from T cells, B-cell-depleted T cells, or PBMCs.

This clone was detected once. Per germline, CDR1 KGHDR and CDR2 SFDVKD. The CDR3 runs to 15 residues. With 3 bases removed from V and 4 bases from J, the gap between germline ends came to 14 bases. The authors' processing: Quantification of nucleated cells was approximated via reference gene primer amplification. Sequenced by immunoSEQ multiplex PCR; TCRdb stores in-frame clones only, minus some. V, J and clone size are taken as reported in that table, and D and trimming were inferred from the DNA itself. The table records approximately 46,000 clones, 85% of them present only once. The clonotype was recovered from a man between 60 and 70 years old with acute or convalescent COVID-19. Sequencing was carried out using peripheral blood. This rearrangement joins TRBV24-1 to TRBJ1-1; possible D gene TRBD1, 5 bases. CDR3 sequence reads: CATSDTRTGGTEAFF. The CDR3 coding sequence is TGTGCCACCAGTGATACCCGGACGGGGGGCACTGAAGCTTTCTTT.